The clone carrying this TCR beta chain showed up many times. The antigen remains unidentified. Amplification targeted TCR beta CDR3 regions from RNA transcripts. A first-round RT-PCR of the TCR CDR3 used the HTBI primer set. Via MiXCR, TCRdb re-called the multiplex PCR reads, giving one row per CDR3 protein. The top ten clones hold around 23% of a sample with roughly 300,000 distinct CDR3 sequences, approximately 15% of them seen once. The sample is drawn from a study of T cells in Graves' hyperthyroidism and ophthalmopathy. Study in general: Peripheral blood was collected at initial diagnosis, before any treatment. Points from the study as a whole: Blood also showed most of the thyroid clonotypes that were expanded above 0.001.

Stable Graves' hyperthyroidism denoted no ophthalmopathy progression over 18 months. Patients aged 18 to 65 had newly diagnosed hyperthyroidism of under 2 months' duration. The TCR comes from a woman between 25 and 40 years old with Graves' hyperthyroidism. The sequencing sample was made of blood.

CDR3: CASSLARAGSGELFF. The CDR3 DNA follows: TGTGCCAGCAGCTTGGCCAGGGCTGGTTCCGGGGAGCTGTTTTTT. The rearrangement links TRBV5-4 to TRBJ2-2, with a tentative D call TRBD1 (5 bases). Germline CDR1 SGHNT, CDR2 YYREEE (reference sequence). This CDR3 contains 15 residues. Trimming cost V 0 bases and J 6 bases, with 12 bases left between them.